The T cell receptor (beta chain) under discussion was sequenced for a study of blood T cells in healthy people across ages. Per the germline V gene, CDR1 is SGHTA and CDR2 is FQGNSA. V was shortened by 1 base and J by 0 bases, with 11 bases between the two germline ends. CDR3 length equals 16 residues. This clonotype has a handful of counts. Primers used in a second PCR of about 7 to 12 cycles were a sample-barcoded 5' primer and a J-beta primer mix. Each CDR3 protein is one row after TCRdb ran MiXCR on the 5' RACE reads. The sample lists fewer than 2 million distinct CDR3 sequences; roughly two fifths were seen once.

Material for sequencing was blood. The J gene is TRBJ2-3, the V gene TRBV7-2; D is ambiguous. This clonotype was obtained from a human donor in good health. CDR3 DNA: TGTGCCAGCAGCTTAGTCCCGAACTCTAGCACAGATACGCAGTATTTT. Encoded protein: CASSLVPNSSTDTQYF.